Below, one T cell receptor (beta chain) is given with its context. Its cognate antigen is unknown. This specimen belongs to a study of regulatory T cells in long-lasting Graves disease. Study-wide findings and caveats: Those with persistent Graves' had less TCR diversity than newly diagnosed patients.

Building of the TCR beta libraries involved iRepertoire HTBI primers and Arm-PCR of CDR3 regions. MiXCR, run by TCRdb on the multiplex PCR reads, gives a single entry per CDR3 protein. The sample includes a few hundred thousand distinct CDR3 sequences, 12% to 15% of them seen just once. Time point here: newly diagnosed GD, antithyroid drugs for less than 3 months. Extracted RNA from PBMCs served as the source of the TCR library. These sequences were also reported in another study, on T cells in Graves' hyperthyroidism and ophthalmopathy. Per that study: Researchers report that a 13 V-J model separated ophthalmopathy from stable hyperthyroidism.

This TCR came from a woman aged 50 to 60 with Graves disease. Sequencing was performed on peripheral blood mononuclear cells (PBMCs), taken at new diagnosis, from a patient treated with antithyroid drugs.

The CDR3 DNA sequence: TGTGCCAGCAGTGAATTGGGTTATCAGCCCCAGCATTTT. Translated, it gives CASSELGYQPQHF. The chain couples TRBV6-2 or TRBV6-3 to TRBJ1-5; D uncertain. V dropped 5 bases and J dropped 5 bases, with 10 bases sitting between them. In germline, CDR1 is MNHEY, CDR2 SVGEGT. The CDR3 spans 13 residues.